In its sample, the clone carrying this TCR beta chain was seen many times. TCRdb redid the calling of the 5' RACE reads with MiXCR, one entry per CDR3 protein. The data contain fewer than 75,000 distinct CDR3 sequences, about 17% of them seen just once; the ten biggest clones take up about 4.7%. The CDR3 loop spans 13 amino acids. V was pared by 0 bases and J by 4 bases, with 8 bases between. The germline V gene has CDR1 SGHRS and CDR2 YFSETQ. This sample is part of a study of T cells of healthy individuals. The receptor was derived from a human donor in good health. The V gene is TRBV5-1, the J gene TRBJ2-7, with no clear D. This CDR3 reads CASSLALSYEQYF. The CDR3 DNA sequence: TGCGCCAGCAGCTTGGCCTTAAGTTACGAGCAGTACTTC.